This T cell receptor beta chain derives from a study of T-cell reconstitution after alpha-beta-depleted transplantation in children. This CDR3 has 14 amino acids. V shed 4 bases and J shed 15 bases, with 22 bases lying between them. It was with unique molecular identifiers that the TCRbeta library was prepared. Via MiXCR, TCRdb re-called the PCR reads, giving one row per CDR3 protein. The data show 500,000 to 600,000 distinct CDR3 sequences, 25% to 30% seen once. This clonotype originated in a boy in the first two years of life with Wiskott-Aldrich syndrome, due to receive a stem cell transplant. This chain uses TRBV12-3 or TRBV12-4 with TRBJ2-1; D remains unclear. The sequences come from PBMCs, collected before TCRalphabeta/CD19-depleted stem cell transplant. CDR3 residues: CASSYSHLGPKLFF. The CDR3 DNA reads TGTGCCAGCAGTTATAGCCACTTAGGCCCGAAATTGTTCTTC.